A selection of T cell receptor beta chains follows, all from one sample in a study of identical twins. TCRdb reprocessed the 5' RACE reads via MiXCR and lists one record per CDR3 protein. The table records 1.5 million to 2 million distinct CDR3 sequences, around 33% of them present only once. Sequencing used cord blood. These receptors all stem from a newborn girl in good health. Both conserved end residues are part of each CDR3. The D gene is left open where the match is weak. Size is stated for part of the rows, as once, few or many counts, or as a class when the clone is expanded.

>many|TRBD2|TRBJ2-1|TRBV4-2
CASSQPLAGASGDEQFF
TGTGCCAGCAGCCAACCTCTAGCGGGGGCTTCGGGCGATGAGCAGTTCTTC
>few|.|TRBJ1-5|TRBV20-1
CSARANLRGAGYQPQHF
TGCAGTGCTAGGGCGAACTTGAGGGGTGCCGGGTATCAGCCCCAGCATTTT
>.|.|TRBJ1-2|TRBV18
CASSPPVRVGYTF
TGTGCCAGCTCACCACCGGTCAGGGTTGGCTACACCTTC
>few|.|TRBJ2-4|TRBV4-1
CASSRLAGLTKNIQYF
TGCGCCAGCAGCCGTCTAGCAGGCTTAACCAAAAACATTCAGTACTTC
>few|TRBD2|TRBJ2-1|TRBV28
CASSLPSGLAGGPQRANEQFF
TGTGCCAGCAGTTTACCCTCGGGACTAGCGGGAGGGCCCCAAAGAGCTAATGAGCAGTTCTTC
>.|.|TRBJ2-7|TRBV7-2
CASSLEPGIGYEQYF
TGTGCCAGCAGCTTAGAACCGGGAATAGGCTACGAGCAGTACTTC
>.|.|TRBJ2-7|TRBV20-1
CSADSGFTGTYEQYF
TGCAGTGCTGACTCGGGATTCACAGGGACCTACGAGCAGTACTTC
>few|.|TRBJ1-2|TRBV14
CASSQDRVMGYTF
TGTGCCAGCAGCCAAGATCGGGTAATGGGCTACACCTTC
>.|TRBD1|TRBJ2-1|TRBV7-9
CASKRTGKDEQFF
TGTGCCAGCAAGAGGACAGGGAAGGATGAGCAGTTCTTC
>many|.|TRBJ2-3|TRBV7-2
CASSLAPSGTDTQYF
TGTGCCAGCAGCTTAGCGCCTAGCGGCACAGATACGCAGTATTTT
>.|TRBD1|TRBJ2-2|TRBV28
CASSFPTGGTGELFF
TGTGCCAGCAGTTTCCCGACAGGGGGCACCGGGGAGCTGTTTTTT
>.|TRBD2|TRBJ2-5|TRBV12-3/TRBV12-4
CASSLAFSLAGVAQYF
TGTGCCAGCAGTTTAGCCTTCTCTCTAGCGGGAGTGGCCCAGTACTTC
>.|TRBD2|TRBJ2-1|TRBV29-1
CSPLRGLAGIGSYNEQFF
TGCAGCCCACTCCGGGGGCTAGCGGGGATAGGCTCCTACAATGAGCAGTTCTTC
>few|.|TRBJ2-4|TRBV20-1
CSARKGLARGNIQYF
TGCAGTGCTAGGAAGGGACTGGCAAGGGGGAACATTCAGTACTTC
>.|.|TRBJ2-1|TRBV20-1
CSARGAVSYNEQFF
TGCAGTGCTAGAGGGGCGGTTTCCTACAATGAGCAGTTCTTC
>few|.|TRBJ1-2|TRBV7-9
CASSLGGTRSDYGYTF
TGTGCCAGCAGCTTAGGGGGGACGCGCTCTGACTATGGCTACACCTTC
>few|.|TRBJ2-3|TRBV3-1
CAGNHGTGTGLGDTQYF
TGTGCCGGCAACCACGGAACCGGGACTGGCCTAGGGGATACGCAGTATTTT
>few|TRBD1|TRBJ2-7|TRBV20-1
CSARDRQGPYEQYF
TGCAGTGCTAGGGACCGACAGGGTCCCTACGAGCAGTACTTC
>few|.|TRBJ1-4|TRBV28
CASRPRRRATNEKLFF
TGTGCCAGCAGACCCCGGAGGCGGGCAACTAATGAAAAACTGTTTTTT
>.|.|TRBJ2-3|TRBV6-2/TRBV6-3
CACRRLETQYF
TGTGCCTGCAGACGACTAGAGACGCAGTATTTT
>few|.|TRBJ1-2|TRBV6-5
CASSYFVPGGVGGYTF
TGTGCCAGCAGTTACTTTGTACCGGGAGGAGTGGGTGGCTACACCTTC
>.|.|TRBJ2-3|TRBV6-1
CASTLVWGQGDTQYF
TGTGCCAGCACCCTAGTCTGGGGGCAAGGAGATACGCAGTATTTT
>few|.|TRBJ1-6|TRBV12-3/TRBV12-4
CASSPISPLHF
TGTGCCAGCAGTCCTATTTCACCCCTCCACTTT
>.|.|TRBJ2-7|TRBV28
CASSPARSGFLPYEQYF
TGTGCTAGCAGTCCGGCAAGAAGCGGCTTTCTTCCCTACGAGCAGTACTTC
>.|TRBD1|TRBJ1-5|TRBV29-1
CSATTGGNQPQHF
TGCAGCGCTACGACAGGGGGCAATCAGCCCCAGCATTTT
>.|.|TRBJ1-2|TRBV20-1
CSARALTQGYGYTF
TGCAGTGCTAGAGCCCTTACACAGGGCTATGGCTACACCTTC
>.|.|TRBJ1-1|TRBV29-1
CSVGAGSNTEAFF
TGCAGCGTTGGAGCCGGGTCGAACACTGAAGCTTTCTTT
>.|TRBD1|TRBJ2-7|TRBV4-2
CASSQARGLYEQYF
TGTGCCAGCAGCCAAGCAAGGGGGCTCTACGAGCAGTACTTC
>few|.|TRBJ2-7|TRBV2
CASSEALVMVGHRSSYEQYF
TGTGCCAGCAGTGAAGCGCTGGTGATGGTAGGACACCGGAGCTCCTACGAGCAGTACTTC
>few|TRBD1|TRBJ2-7|TRBV12-3/TRBV12-4
CASSEDRREQYF
TGTGCCAGCAGCGAGGACAGGCGCGAGCAGTACTTC
>.|TRBD2|TRBJ2-1|TRBV25-1
CASREGGGGEQFF
TGTGCCAGCAGGGAAGGTGGCGGGGGTGAGCAGTTCTTC
>.|TRBD2|TRBJ2-1|TRBV27
CASRRAGGEFEQFF
TGTGCCAGCAGGCGAGCGGGGGGGGAGTTTGAGCAGTTCTTC